Listed here is a single T cell receptor beta chain. Antigen specificity is unknown. The germline gives CDR1 LNHDA, CDR2 SQIVND (reference sequence). This CDR3 is built from 17 residues. V lost 3 bases to trimming and J lost 5 bases; unmatched junction nucleotides: 13. Via MiXCR, TCRdb re-called the reads, giving one row per CDR3 protein. This sample has 900,000 to 950,000 distinct CDR3 sequences; 30% to 40% occur once, and the top ten carry roughly an eighth. This record comes from a study of T cell repertoires in cytomegalovirus infection. Across the study: CMV epitopes in the study were HLA-C-restricted (recently identified) and HLA-B-restricted (well studied). Public TCR beta signatures were indicative of both CMV infection and a matching HLA type.

The study, taken as a whole, reports: Dominant in the ex vivo response were TCR beta clonotypes restricted by HLA-C and specific for CMV. Summed frequency of shared TCR beta families picked out CMV carriers who also had the relevant HLA.

V is TRBV19 and J is TRBJ1-5; 7 positions agree with TRBD1. Sequencing was performed on cultured CD8+ T cells from PBMCs, taken from culture after CMV antigen stimulation. The clonotype originates from a human donor in good health (CMV status not recorded). Some clones in this sample may be carry-over from other donors' samples. CDR3 DNA: TGTGCCAGTAGTATCCCTTTTGACAGGGTCAATCATCAGCCCCAGCATTTT. The encoded protein is CASSIPFDRVNHQPQHF.